This T cell receptor (beta chain) was sequenced for a study of cytomegalovirus exposure and HLA in healthy donors. Germline V lookup: CDR1 MGHDK, CDR2 SYGVNS. The junction had 6 bases not matched to a gene; V was cut back by 1 base and J by 6 bases. The CDR3 is made up of 15 amino acids. Whole-study results and caveats: It was reported that the classifier diagnosed cytomegalovirus status with high specificity and sensitivity in both the original and validation cohorts.

This clone was picked up one time. Its antigen is as yet unknown. 60 Vbeta and 13 Jbeta primers were used in PCR. Libraries were prepared by immunoSEQ multiplex PCR; TCRdb keeps only in-frame clonotypes and omits some of them. The table lists roughly 130,000 clones, roughly 76% of them singletons, with around 1.4% in the top ten. Sampled while nominally healthy, donors likely had unrecorded immune exposures. The V gene is TRBV25-1, the J gene TRBJ2-1; 7 bases align to TRBD1. Sequencing used PBMCs. The sequence was obtained from a woman aged 40 to 50 in good health and CMV-seronegative. CDR3 sequence: CASSELQGDRNEQFF. The CDR3 DNA reads TGTGCCAGCAGTGAATTGCAGGGGGATCGCAATGAGCAGTTCTTC.